Listed here is a single T cell receptor (beta chain). This record comes from a study of blood T cell repertoires in COVID-19. In the original analysis: How many nucleated cells were present was estimated from reference gene primer amplification. Produced via immunoSEQ multiplex PCR; TCRdb's table is partial and in-frame only. V and J calls and clone size are as listed in that table; D and trimming were resolved from the DNA. The sample yields about 440,000 clones, 70% to 90% seen once. Germline CDR1 and CDR2: MNHEY and SVGEGT. The germline V and J ends were trimmed by 4 bases and 5 bases, with 6 bases remaining between them. The CDR3 loop spans 12 amino acids.

Sequences were obtained from PBMCs or T cells enriched from blood (not recorded which). The rearrangement links TRBV6-2 or TRBV6-3 to TRBJ2-1; D gene unclear. This clonotype was obtained from a young woman with acute COVID-19. The CDR3 region is CASSFRDNEQFF. The CDR3 DNA is TGTGCCAGCAGTTTCCGGGACAATGAGCAGTTCTTC.